This TCR beta chain was captured in a study of vaccination effects on CD4 cells after COVID-19. Findings and caveats of the study: Clones that were induced by infection or by vaccine showed marked contraction late after vaccination. In vaccinees who were healthy, merely 1 out of 255 vaccine-induced clones cross-reacted with common cold coronaviruses. In the study, convalescent patients were few, and early post-infection timepoints were absent.

Data came from immunoSEQ multiplex PCR; TCRdb stores just in-frame clones and leaves some out. This sample has 30,000 to 40,000 clones, with around 80% found just once. Cultured cells yielded isolated CD4+ T cells after 10 days. This clone occurred once. The antigen is undetermined. This CDR3 comprises 16 residues. Germline trimming cut 7 bases from V and 6 bases from J; bases unmatched to any gene: 18. From germline, CDR1 is SQVTM and CDR2 ANQGSEA. This receptor was identified in a human donor who received a COVID-19 vaccine. This sample comprised CD4+ T cells from PBMCs cultured without peptide, obtained before COVID-19 vaccination. The genes are TRBV29-1 and TRBJ1-1, with 9 bases aligning to TRBD1. CDR3 coding DNA: TGCAGCGCCCACTCCCCTACCGGACAGGGGCGACCTGAAGCTTTCTTT. Its protein is CSAHSPTGQGRPEAFF.